The 28 T cell receptor beta chains below were found in one sample sequenced in a study of control samples from healthy donors and cancer patients. Data came from immunoSEQ multiplex PCR; TCRdb stores just in-frame clones and leaves some out. In the table there are roughly 450,000 clones, over 75% of which are singletons. Input material: PBMCs. The receptor source for this set is a man in his forties with head and neck cancer.

This chain connects TRBV27 to TRBJ1-2, with TRBD1 identical over 8 bases. Per the germline V gene, CDR1 is MNHEY and CDR2 is SMNVEV (reference sequence). Trimming cost V 7 bases and J 6 bases; bases outside gene matches: 7. CDR3 length: 13 residues. The CDR3 DNA is TGTGCCAGCACCAAAAGACAGGGGCATGGCTACACCTTC. Its protein product is CASTKRQGHGYTF.

V is TRBV9 and J is TRBJ1-1; TRBD1 matches 7 bases. This CDR3 contains 12 residues. CDR1 is SGDLS, CDR2 YYNGEE, per germline. The trim removed 3 bases at V and 6 bases at J, leaving 2 bases unmatched. In DNA, the CDR3 is TGTGCCAGCAGCGGGGGGACAGCTGAAGCTTTCTTT. Its protein is CASSGGTAEAFF.

This chain connects TRBV7-2 to TRBJ1-6; D unclear. The CDR3 is 17 residues long. Germline assignment: CDR1 SGHTA and CDR2 FQGNSA. V lost 5 bases, J lost 0 bases, and 14 bases lay in between. The CDR3 spells CASSQSDTSSYNSPLHF. The CDR3 coding sequence is TGTGCCAGCAGCCAAAGCGACACCAGCTCCTATAATTCACCCCTCCACTTT.

The chain has TRBV7-3 and TRBJ1-1, with D unclear. The CDR3 totals 14 residues. V lost 0 bases and J 1 base, leaving 6 bases between the germline ends. Germline loops: CDR1 SGHTA, CDR2 FQGTGA. In DNA form, the CDR3 reads TGTGCCAGCAGCTTAACGGACGAGAACACTGAAGCTTTCTTT. Its protein is CASSLTDENTEAFF.

The rearrangement links TRBV6-5 to TRBJ2-1, with 7 bases aligning to TRBD2. Germline values: CDR1 MNHEY, CDR2 SVGAGI. This CDR3 comprises 12 residues. V was pared by 6 bases and J by 8 bases, with 4 bases of the junction left unmatched. The CDR3 region has the DNA TGTGCCAGCAGACGGGGGGTGGATGAGCAGTTCTTC. Translating it yields CASRRGVDEQFF.

The chain uses TRBV7-8 and TRBJ2-7; 11 bases map to TRBD2. CDR1 and CDR2 from the germline V gene are SGHVS and FQNEAQ. The CDR3 is 17 residues long. V dropped 3 bases and J dropped 0; count of bases not matched to a gene: 7. This CDR3 is CASSFGLAGYTSYEQYF. As DNA, the CDR3 is TGTGCCAGCAGCTTCGGACTAGCGGGCTATACCTCCTACGAGCAGTACTTC.

V is TRBV5-5 and J is TRBJ1-2; 10 bases align to TRBD1. The CDR3 length is 15 residues. J was trimmed by 8 bases and V by 0 bases; bases with no gene match: 7. The germline V gene encodes CDR1 SGHKS and CDR2 YYEKEE (reference sequence). The chain's CDR3 is CASSLESDRGLGYTF. In nucleotides, the CDR3 is TGTGCCAGCAGCTTGGAGTCCGACAGGGGGCTCGGCTACACCTTC.

The gene calls are TRBV5-6 and TRBJ2-5; TRBD2 matches 7 bases. The CDR3 runs 14 residues. CDR1 and CDR2 from the germline V gene are SGHDT and YYEEEE. V trimming: 3 bases; J trimming: 5 bases; junction bases outside the gene matches: 7. CDR3 sequence reads: CASSWASGNETQYF. CDR3 sequence (DNA): TGTGCCAGCAGCTGGGCGAGCGGGAACGAGACCCAGTACTTC.

In its sample, this clone was seen a few times. The chain links TRBV14 to TRBJ2-7; possible D gene TRBD2, 5 bases. Germline CDR1 and CDR2: SGHDN and FVKESK. The CDR3 runs to 14 residues. Deletions cut 4 bases from V and 4 bases from J, with 14 bases between. The CDR3 loop is CASSRLAFGYEQYF. In DNA, the CDR3 is TGTGCCAGCAGCCGCCTAGCTTTTGGGTACGAGCAGTACTTC.

The chain combines TRBV5-6 with TRBJ2-7, with 7 bases that match TRBD1. Trimming cost V 4 bases and J 6 bases; bases outside gene matches: 4. The CDR3 has 12 amino acids. Germline V gene lookup returns CDR1 SGHDT and CDR2 YYEEEE. The DNA of the CDR3 is TGTGCCAGCAGCCTGGGACAGAGCGAGCAGTACTTC. Encoded protein: CASSLGQSEQYF.

The chain joins TRBV5-6 to TRBJ2-7; D not resolved. The CDR3 totals 13 residues. CDR1 is SGHDT and CDR2 is YYEEEE in the germline V gene. Between the trimmed V and J ends, which lost 4 bases and 6 bases, there was a span of 14 bases. The CDR3 sequence: CASSRHVGFEQYF. In DNA, the CDR3 is TGTGCCAGCAGCCGTCATGTGGGGTTCGAGCAGTACTTC.

CDR3 protein: CASTEIPGSNQPQHF. CDR3 coding DNA: TGCGCCAGTACCGAAATTCCGGGAAGCAATCAGCCCCAGCATTTT. This rearrangement joins TRBV5-1 to TRBJ1-5; D is unclear. Per germline, CDR1 SGHRS and CDR2 YFSETQ. This CDR3 comprises 15 residues. Trimming pared 8 bases from V and 1 base from J, leaving 16 bases between.

The chain combines TRBV9 with TRBJ2-3; unclear D gene. This CDR3 region has 14 residues. Germline V lookup: CDR1 SGDLS, CDR2 YYNGEE. Trimming removed 3 bases at V and 1 base at J, with 9 bases between. CDR3 DNA sequence: TGTGCCAGCAGCGCCAGGTCCGGCACAGATACGCAGTATTTT. Protein sequence: CASSARSGTDTQYF.

This rearrangement joins TRBV9 to TRBJ1-6; the match to TRBD1 covers 9 bases. The length of the CDR3 is 15 residues. Germline V gene data show CDR1 as SGDLS and CDR2 as YYNGEE. The V gene end was trimmed by 0 bases and the J gene end by 7 bases; junction bases not matched to a gene: 2. The CDR3 protein is CASSVGDRVNSPLHF. For the CDR3, the DNA is TGTGCCAGCAGCGTAGGGGACAGGGTCAATTCACCCCTCCACTTT.

In DNA form, the CDR3 reads TGTGCCAGCAGTCCACACCAGCCCTACAATGAGCAGTTCTTC. The encoded protein is CASSPHQPYNEQFF. This chain links TRBV28 with TRBJ2-1; D remains unclear. CDR1 and CDR2 (germline): MDHEN, SYDVKM. This CDR3 has 14 residues. Deletions cut 5 bases from V and 2 bases from J, with 10 bases between. Combining the CDR3 with reference TRBV28 and TRBJ2-1 gives the whole variable domain DVKVTQSSRYLVKRTGEKVFLECVQDMDHENMFWYRQDPGLGLRLIYFSYDVKMKEKGDIPEGYSVSREKKERFSLILESASTNQTSMYLCASSPHQPYNEQFFGPGTRLTVL.

This clone showed up just a few times. The rearrangement joins TRBV5-1 to TRBJ2-7; TRBD2 aligns across 13 bases. CDR1 and CDR2 from the germline V gene are SGHRS and YFSETQ. The CDR3 runs to 15 residues. Losses at the gene ends were 3 bases for V and 4 bases for J; bases not matched to a gene: 4. The CDR3 bases are TGCGCCAGCAGCTCCTGGACTAGCGGGGGATACGAGCAGTACTTC. Translating gives CASSSWTSGGYEQYF.

This clone was recorded a few times. V usage is TRBV5-6 and J usage is TRBJ2-2; weak D call: TRBD2 (6 bases). This CDR3 is built from 17 residues. Trimming took off 2 bases at V and 5 bases at J, with 19 bases between the two ends. In germline, CDR1 is SGHDT, CDR2 YYEEEE. The CDR3 nucleotides are TGTGCCAGCAGCTTCCTTCGCGGGGTCAGCGGGACCGGGGAGCTGTTTTTT. As protein: CASSFLRGVSGTGELFF. Variable domain in full (rest from reference TRBV5-6 and TRBJ2-2): DAGVTQSPTHLIKTRGQQVTLRCSPKSGHDTVSWYQQALGQGPQFIFQYYEEEERQRGNFPDRFSGHQFPNYSSELNVNALLLGDSALYLCASSFLRGVSGTGELFFGEGSRLTVL.

V gene TRBV9 combines with J gene TRBJ1-5, with TRBD1 matching 12 bases. This CDR3 has 15 amino acids. V dropped 4 bases and J dropped 7; count of bases not matched to a gene: 6. Germline V gene lookup returns CDR1 SGDLS and CDR2 YYNGEE. Written as DNA, the CDR3 is TGTGCCAGCAGCTACGGGACAGGGGGCGGGCAGCCCCAGCATTTT. Translating it yields CASSYGTGGGQPQHF. The variable domain in full, with the rest retrieved from reference TRBV9 and TRBJ1-5, is DSGVTQTPKHLITATGQRVTLRCSPRSGDLSVYWYQQSLDQGLQFLIQYYNGEERAKGNILERFSAQQFPDLHSELNLSSLELGDSALYFCASSYGTGGGQPQHFGDGTRLSIL.

The chain employs TRBV19 and TRBJ1-1; D remains ambiguous. This CDR3 comprises 16 residues. With 7 bases removed from V and 3 bases from J, the gap between germline ends came to 21 bases. Germline values: CDR1 LNHDA, CDR2 SQIVND (reference sequence). The CDR3 here is CASNDWAGGSYTEAFF. DNA of the CDR3: TGTGCCAGTAATGACTGGGCAGGCGGGTCTTACACTGAAGCTTTCTTT.

This chain joins TRBV7-2 and TRBJ1-3, with D tentatively TRBD1 (5 bases). The CDR3 is made up of 16 amino acids. Per the germline V gene, CDR1 is SGHTA and CDR2 is FQGNSA. V lost 4 bases and J lost 2, with 15 bases in between. CDR3 residues: CASSSSAGQTGNTIYF. The CDR3 DNA is TGTGCCAGCAGCTCTTCAGCGGGGCAGACTGGAAACACCATATATTTT.

V and J are TRBV6-5 and TRBJ2-7, with D tentatively TRBD1 (6 bases). V gave up 6 bases and J gave up 4 bases, with 13 bases separating them. Germline loops: CDR1 MNHEY, CDR2 SVGAGI. The CDR3 is 13 amino acids. Here the CDR3 reads CASSLTDRYEQYF. CDR3 sequence (DNA): TGTGCCAGCAGCCTCACCGACAGGTACGAGCAGTACTTC.

The chain joins TRBV25-1 to TRBJ1-1; tentatively, D is TRBD1 (6 bases). Trimming took 2 bases from V and 4 from J, leaving 14 bases between them. The CDR3 is 15 residues long. Per germline, CDR1 MGHDK and CDR2 SYGVNS. CDR3 coding DNA: TGTGCCAGCAGTGAAATGGGGGCAGGTGGCACTGAAGCTTTCTTT. Protein sequence: CASSEMGAGGTEAFF.

The rearrangement joins TRBV30 to TRBJ1-5, with D unresolved. The CDR3 has 12 amino acids. Germline V gene data show CDR1 as GTSNPN and CDR2 as SVGIG (reference sequence). V shed 5 bases and J shed 4 bases, with 9 bases lying between them. The CDR3 is CAWGNSNQPQHF. Here the CDR3 DNA reads TGTGCCTGGGGGAACTCGAATCAGCCCCAGCATTTT.

This chain joins TRBV6-2 or TRBV6-3 and TRBJ2-7, with a weak D call TRBD1 (5 bases). Germline CDR1 is MNHEY and CDR2 is SVGEGT. Trimming cost V 6 bases and J 2 bases, with 11 bases left between them. The CDR3 covers 13 residues. In DNA, the CDR3 is TGTGCCAGCAGCGCCGACAGAACCTACGAGCAGTACTTC. Translation gives CASSADRTYEQYF.

This chain connects TRBV6-2 or TRBV6-3 to TRBJ2-7, with 7 positions matching TRBD1. The germline gives CDR1 MNHEY, CDR2 SVGEGT. With 6 bases clipped from V and 2 bases from J, the junction kept 13 bases outside the gene matches. The CDR3 is 16 amino acids. In DNA form, the CDR3 reads TGTGCCAGCAGCTCCGGACAGGCCCAGTGGACCTACGAGCAGTACTTC. Translated, it gives CASSSGQAQWTYEQYF.

The V call is TRBV19, the J call TRBJ1-1, with 10 bases matching TRBD1. Germline V gives CDR1 LNHDA, CDR2 SQIVND (reference sequence). The CDR3 length is 13 residues. V shed 7 bases, J shed 10 bases, and the junction held 9 bases outside the gene matches. This chain's CDR3 is CASTWTGGGRAFF. CDR3 bases: TGTGCCAGTACTTGGACAGGGGGGGGCAGAGCTTTCTTT. Full variable domain (rest looked up from reference TRBV19 and TRBJ1-1): DGGITQSPKYLFRKEGQNVTLSCEQNLNHDAMYWYRQDPGQGLRLIYYSQIVNDFQKGDIAEGYSVSREKKESFPLTVTSAQKNPTAFYLCASTWTGGGRAFFGQGTRLTVV.

CDR3 bases: TGTGCCAGCAGCCGCTCGACACTAAACTATGGCTACACCTTC. This gives the protein CASSRSTLNYGYTF. This chain links TRBV7-2 with TRBJ1-2, with no clear D. V dropped 5 bases and J dropped 2 bases, with 12 bases sitting between them. Germline CDR1 SGHTA, CDR2 FQGNSA. CDR3 length equals 14 residues.

This chain uses TRBV28 with TRBJ2-2, with 9 nucleotides matching TRBD2. Per the germline V gene, CDR1 is MDHEN and CDR2 is SYDVKM. This CDR3 is built from 14 residues. Germline trimming cut 7 bases from V and 5 bases from J; bases unmatched to any gene: 5. The CDR3 DNA follows: TGTGCCAGCAACCCCAGCGGGGGGACCGGGGAGCTGTTTTTT. It translates to CASNPSGGTGELFF.